A single sample is the source of the 28 T cell receptor beta chains below, sequenced in a study of T-cell memory formation after mild COVID-19. Using its own MiXCR run on the 5' RACE reads, TCRdb lists one record per CDR3 protein. The table includes hundreds of thousands of distinct CDR3 sequences, nearly 25% detected once. The sample taken for sequencing was PBMCs or a T cell subset sorted from them (not recorded which). These receptors were obtained from an adult woman who had mild COVID-19 (a few samples of this study predate the infection). Cell type and time point are not known.

The rearrangement uses TRBV19 and TRBJ2-1; D may correspond to TRBD1 or TRBD2 (5 bases each). Trimming removed 6 bases from V and 0 bases from J, with 15 bases in between. Per germline, CDR1 LNHDA and CDR2 SQIVND (reference sequence). The CDR3 has 16 amino acids. CDR3 amino acids: CASRSRGRSSYNEQFF. The CDR3 nucleotides are TGTGCCAGTAGGTCGAGGGGCCGAAGCTCCTACAATGAGCAGTTCTTC.

This chain joins TRBV7-9 and TRBJ2-7; TRBD1 matches at 10 bases. Germline loops: CDR1 SEHNR, CDR2 FQNEAQ (reference sequence). This CDR3 has 14 residues. With 4 bases clipped from V and 5 bases from J, the junction kept 5 bases outside the gene matches. CDR3 in DNA: TGTGCCAGCAGCTCCCCCGGGACAGGGGACGAGCAGTACTTC. It yields the protein CASSSPGTGDEQYF. The whole variable domain, remainder taken from reference TRBV7-9 and TRBJ2-7, is DTGVSQNPRHKITKRGQNVTFRCDPISEHNRLYWYRQTLGQGPEFLTYFQNEAQLEKSRLLSDRFSAERPKGSFSTLEIQRTEQGDSAMYLCASSSPGTGDEQYFGPGTRLTVT.

A few counts support this clonotype. V usage is TRBV5-4 and J usage is TRBJ1-6; a possible D gene is TRBD1 (6 bases). The V gene lost 4 bases and the J gene lost 17 bases, with 19 bases spanning the gap. The CDR3 length is 13 residues. Germline V CDR1 and CDR2: SGHNT, YYREEE (reference sequence). In nucleotides, the CDR3 is TGTGCCAGCAGCGTGGGGGGCCGAGCAGTGGTCCACTTT. It yields the protein CASSVGGRAVVHF.

There are a few counts of this clonotype. The chain carries TRBV5-6 and TRBJ1-2; 9 positions match TRBD1. CDR1 is SGHDT, CDR2 YYEEEE, per germline. The CDR3 is 15 residues long. The J segment lost 6 bases and the V segment lost 4 bases, leaving 10 bases of the junction unmatched. Here the CDR3 DNA reads TGTGCCAGCAGCCTATGGACAGGGGAGGGGGATGGCTACACCTTC. Protein: CASSLWTGEGDGYTF.

The chain's CDR3 is CASSPPGQAPKNIQYF. The CDR3 DNA reads as TGTGCCAGCTCACCACCAGGACAGGCCCCCAAAAACATTCAGTACTTC. V gene TRBV18 combines with J gene TRBJ2-4; 7 bases map to TRBD1. CDR1 is KGHSH, CDR2 LQKENI, per germline. CDR3 length: 16 residues. V shed 0 bases, J shed 2 bases, and the junction held 4 bases outside the gene matches.

The chain uses TRBV5-1 and TRBJ2-7; TRBD2 matches 8 bases. The germline gives CDR1 SGHRS, CDR2 YFSETQ. The V and J ends lost 5 bases and 5 bases, in that order; junction bases with no gene match: 21. The CDR3 extends over 18 amino acids. In nucleotides, the CDR3 is TGCGCCAGCAGGGTTCGTCCAAGCGGGAGCGTGAAGACAGACGAGCAGTACTTC. Protein: CASRVRPSGSVKTDEQYF.

The chain has TRBV6-5 and TRBJ1-2; perhaps TRBD1 as D (5 bases). In germline, CDR1 is MNHEY, CDR2 SVGAGI. Trimming shortened V by 6 bases and J by 7 bases, and 18 bases separated the two germline ends. The CDR3 runs to 14 residues. CDR3 in DNA: TGTGCCAGCAGCCCCGAGAGGGGATTTGGTGGCTACACCTTC. Protein product: CASSPERGFGGYTF.

The chain uses TRBV7-2 and TRBJ2-7; TRBD1 matches at 7 bases. The junction had 5 bases not matched to a gene; V was cut back by 5 bases and J by 1 base. CDR3 length equals 14 residues. CDR1 and CDR2 from the germline V gene are SGHTA and FQGNSA. Here the CDR3 DNA reads TGTGCCAGCAGCCCGGGACAGCTTTCCTACGAGCAGTACTTC. It specifies CASSPGQLSYEQYF.

The chain couples TRBV11-3 to TRBJ2-4; D is unclear. This CDR3 contains 18 residues. The V end lost 4 bases, the J end lost 8 bases, and 27 bases lay between the germline ends. Per the germline V gene, CDR1 is SGHNT and CDR2 is YENEEA. DNA of the CDR3: TGTGCCAGCAGCTCCAATTCTGCCGACGGCGCCGTGGTACACATTCAGTACTTC. Its translation is CASSSNSADGAVVHIQYF.

The CDR3: CAISKGQGTSTDTQYF. Written as DNA, the CDR3 is TGTGCCATCAGTAAGGGACAGGGAACTAGCACAGATACGCAGTATTTT. V and J are TRBV10-3 and TRBJ2-3; TRBD1 agrees at 9 bases. V lost 5 bases to trimming and J lost 0 bases; unmatched junction nucleotides: 6. Germline V CDR1 and CDR2: ENHRY, SYGVKD. CDR3 size: 16 residues.

This clonotype turned up a few times. V is TRBV21-1 and J is TRBJ2-7; the DNA was not compared with TRBD1, the D call given in the table. TRBV21-1 represents a pseudogene. The CDR3 runs to 14 residues. The CDR3 DNA is TGTGCCAGCAGCAAAGATGACAGGGTGGGCGAGCAGTACTTC. As protein: CASSKDDRVGEQYF.

This clonotype has a count of ten or more. CDR3 residues: CASSPEVAATYEQYF. The DNA for the CDR3 is TGCGCCAGCAGCCCCGAGGTAGCGGCTACCTACGAGCAGTACTTC. The chain is built from TRBV5-1 and TRBJ2-7, with TRBD2 as a possible D gene (6 bases). Germline CDR1 is SGHRS and CDR2 is YFSETQ. V was pared by 4 bases and J by 2 bases, with 16 bases between. The CDR3 runs 15 residues.

V usage is TRBV29-1 and J usage is TRBJ2-6; D remains unclear. The germline V gene encodes CDR1 SQVTM and CDR2 ANQGSEA. V was cut by 4 bases and J by 0 bases, with 13 bases left in between. This CDR3 spans 16 amino acids. The CDR3 DNA sequence: TGCAGCGTTGGCGGCAGTGAAGGCTCTGGGGCCAACGTCCTGACTTTC. This codes for CSVGGSEGSGANVLTF.

In its sample, this clonotype was seen a few times. The CDR3 loop reads CASSLEAEVGDTQYF. In DNA form, the CDR3 reads TGTGCCAGCAGCTTAGAGGCCGAGGTGGGAGATACGCAGTATTTT. V gene TRBV7-8 combines with J gene TRBJ2-3, with D uncertain. Germline V CDR1 and CDR2: SGHVS, FQNEAQ. V was clipped by 1 base and J by 5 bases, with 13 bases between them. This CDR3 region has 15 residues.

V gene TRBV5-1 combines with J gene TRBJ2-1; 11 bases line up with TRBD2. This CDR3 spans 15 amino acids. The germline V gene has CDR1 SGHRS and CDR2 YFSETQ. V shed 6 bases and J 8 bases; nucleotides not matched to a gene: 10. The CDR3 region is CASTAVAGGPHEQFF. The CDR3 coding sequence is TGCGCCAGCACCGCTGTAGCGGGGGGGCCCCATGAGCAGTTCTTC.

This clonotype has more than one count but fewer than ten. V is TRBV28 and J is TRBJ1-2, with 7 bases fitting TRBD1. The CDR3 spans 12 residues. CDR1 is MDHEN and CDR2 is SYDVKM in the germline V gene. V dropped 6 bases and J dropped 6; count of bases not matched to a gene: 4. This CDR3 reads CASSGTVNGYTF. The CDR3 bases are TGTGCCAGCAGCGGGACAGTCAATGGCTACACCTTC.

The chain employs TRBV3-1 and TRBJ2-3, with D uncertain. Germline loops: CDR1 LGHDT, CDR2 YNNKEL (reference sequence). There are 15 residues in the CDR3. Between the trimmed V and J ends, which lost 4 bases and 0 bases, there was a span of 11 bases. The chain's CDR3 is CASSPTVGSTDTQYF. CDR3 bases: TGTGCCAGCAGCCCGACCGTGGGAAGCACAGATACGCAGTATTTT.

This clonotype was seen only a few times. The chain carries TRBV7-9 and TRBJ2-7; 10 bases are shared with TRBD1. Per germline, CDR1 SEHNR and CDR2 FQNEAQ (reference sequence). This CDR3 region has 16 residues. J was trimmed by 1 base and V by 5 bases; bases with no gene match: 8. CDR3 protein: CASSDLRDRGSYEQYF. The CDR3 DNA follows: TGTGCCAGCAGCGATCTCCGGGACAGGGGTTCCTACGAGCAGTACTTC.

The rearrangement uses TRBV3-2 and TRBJ2-5. TRBV3-2 constitutes a pseudogene. The CDR3 runs 13 residues. CDR3 sequence: CASSQPVRETQYF. The CDR3 DNA reads as TGTGCCAGCAGCCAACCAGTTCGGGAGACCCAGTACTTC.

This clonotype turned up a few times. The chain employs TRBV14 and TRBJ2-1; TRBD2 matches at 14 bases. The CDR3 has 17 amino acids. CDR1 and CDR2 (germline): SGHDN, FVKESK. V gave up 5 bases and J gave up 12 bases; unmatched junction bases: 15. The CDR3 DNA reads TGTGCCAGCAGCAAGCGCGGAGGGACTAGCGGGAGTATGGGGCAGTTCTTC. Amino acid sequence: CASSKRGGTSGSMGQFF.

This clonotype has only a few counts. The genes are TRBV18 and TRBJ1-2; 8 positions agree with TRBD1. V dropped 6 bases and J dropped 2; count of bases not matched to a gene: 5. The length of the CDR3 is 14 residues. Per germline, CDR1 KGHSH and CDR2 LQKENI. The CDR3 DNA follows: TGTGCCAGCTCTCCTAACAGGGGGAACTATGGCTACACCTTC. Protein: CASSPNRGNYGYTF.

The chain uses TRBV4-2 and TRBJ2-7; 12 nucleotides line up with TRBD2. This CDR3 is 15 amino acids long. The germline V gene has CDR1 LGHNA and CDR2 YNFKEQ. The trim removed 5 bases at V and 6 bases at J, leaving 8 bases unmatched. CDR3 coding DNA: TGTGCCAGCAGCTTGAGGACTAGCGGGAAGCGCGAGCAGTACTTC. This sequence encodes CASSLRTSGKREQYF.

The V and J genes are TRBV21-1 and TRBJ1-5. TRBV21-1 is a pseudogene. The CDR3 is 14 residues long. In DNA form, the CDR3 reads TGTGCCAGCATACCACCTTGTAGCAATCAGCCCCAGCATTTT. Amino acid sequence: CASIPPCSNQPQHF.

This clonotype was recorded at least ten times. V gene TRBV6-5 combines with J gene TRBJ2-5; 9 nucleotides line up with TRBD2. The CDR3 has 12 amino acids. Germline assignment: CDR1 MNHEY and CDR2 SVGAGI. V was pared by 10 bases and J by 4 bases, with 4 bases of the junction left unmatched. The DNA of the CDR3 is TGTGCCACCGCGGGAGGGCGAGAGACCCAGTACTTC. Translating it yields CATAGGRETQYF.

A few counts support this clonotype. V usage is TRBV7-9 and J usage is TRBJ2-1; 8 nucleotides match TRBD1. The CDR3 contains 16 residues. Germline lookup yields CDR1 SEHNR and CDR2 FQNEAQ (reference sequence). Losses at the gene ends were 3 bases for V and 2 bases for J; bases not matched to a gene: 6. In DNA form, the CDR3 reads TGTGCCAGCAGCTTGCCGGAACAGGGGGCCTACAATGAGCAGTTCTTC. This codes for CASSLPEQGAYNEQFF.

This clonotype was observed at least ten times. The rearrangement joins TRBV12-3 or TRBV12-4 to TRBJ2-1, with 9 bases lining up with TRBD1. Trimming cost V 3 bases and J 9 bases; bases outside gene matches: 6. The CDR3 contains 14 residues. The CDR3 spells CASSLAGQGGEQFF. CDR3 DNA: TGTGCCAGCAGTTTGGCGGGACAGGGAGGTGAGCAGTTCTTC.

The table lists this clonotype with a few counts. V is TRBV12-3 or TRBV12-4 and J is TRBJ1-1; weak D call: TRBD1 (5 bases). This CDR3 has 14 residues. Trimming cost V 0 bases and J 6 bases, with 11 bases left between them. The CDR3, as DNA: TGTGCCAGCAGTTTAGCGGGACGGCGGGCTGAAGCTTTCTTT. This codes for CASSLAGRRAEAFF.

The chain has TRBV7-3 and TRBJ1-6; TRBD1 matches 8 bases. V trimming: 4 bases; J trimming: 4 bases; junction bases outside the gene matches: 6. The CDR3 runs 16 residues. From germline, CDR1 is SGHTA and CDR2 FQGTGA. In DNA, the CDR3 is TGTGCCAGCAGCTCCCAGGGGGCAGGATATAATTCACCCCTCCACTTT. It encodes CASSSQGAGYNSPLHF. The variable domain in full, completed from reference TRBV7-3 and TRBJ1-6, reads GAGVSQTPSNKVTEKGKYVELRCDPISGHTALYWYRQSLGQGPEFLIYFQGTGAADDSGLPNDRFFAVRPEGSVSTLKIQRTERGDSAVYLCASSSQGAGYNSPLHFGNGTRLTVT.